Below are 22 T cell receptor beta chains sequenced from a single sample in a study of blood T cell repertoires in COVID-19 (TCRdb year 2020). The library was generated by the immunoSEQ multiplex PCR assay. Here the immuneACCESS table is served through TCRdb, limited to in-frame sequences with V and J called. Missing clones are a known gap in these copies; in checked studies unresolved V genes cover under half, and the rest lacks a known reason. The sample profile shows 56,000 or so clones; around 84% of them were found once. About 2.4% of the sample comes from the top ten. The sequenced sample was peripheral blood. These receptors came from a man between 50 and 59 years old with acute or convalescent COVID-19.

This chain connects TRBV6-5 to TRBJ1-1; a weak D match, TRBD1 (5 bases). The CDR3 runs 15 residues. Germline assignment: CDR1 MNHEY and CDR2 SVGAGI. V was cut by 6 bases and J by 1 base, with 15 bases left in between. CDR3 sequence: CASSVQSRGNTEAFF. In DNA, the CDR3 is TGTGCCAGCAGCGTACAGTCAAGGGGGAACACTGAAGCTTTCTTT.

The genes are TRBV12-3 or TRBV12-4 and TRBJ1-2; no reliable D call. The V gene lost 7 bases and the J gene lost 8 bases, with 11 bases spanning the gap. The CDR3 length is 11 residues. The DNA for the CDR3 is TGTGCCAGCAATTTCGGTACGGGCTACACCTTC. Protein sequence: CASNFGTGYTF.

The sample holds one count of this clone. The chain is built from TRBV19 and TRBJ2-7, with 9 bases fitting TRBD1. Germline V lookup: CDR1 LNHDA, CDR2 SQIVND (reference sequence). The length of the CDR3 is 13 residues. V gave up 6 bases and J gave up 3 bases; unmatched junction bases: 3. The chain's CDR3 is CASRRTGVYEQYF. The CDR3 nucleotides are TGTGCCAGTAGGCGGACAGGGGTCTACGAGCAGTACTTC.

The chain has TRBV29-1 and TRBJ2-5, with a tentative D call TRBD2 (6 bases). The V gene's germline CDR1 is SQVTM and CDR2 ANQGSEA. Trimming pared 5 bases from V and 4 bases from J, leaving 17 bases between. The CDR3 contains 14 residues. The CDR3 loop reads CSVHFTSGGETQYF. The CDR3 DNA reads as TGCAGCGTTCACTTTACCTCCGGGGGAGAGACCCAGTACTTC.

The rearrangement uses TRBV4-1 and TRBJ2-6, with D unresolved. This CDR3 spans 13 amino acids. V was pared by 3 bases and J by 3 bases, with 3 bases between. Per germline, CDR1 MGHRA and CDR2 YSYEKL. CDR3 amino acids: CASSHVGANVLTF. For the CDR3, the DNA is TGCGCCAGCAGCCACGTTGGGGCCAACGTCCTGACTTTC.

This chain links TRBV6-1 with TRBJ1-2; 7 nucleotides agree with TRBD1. CDR1 is MNHNS, CDR2 SASEGT, per germline. Trimming took 2 bases from V and 5 from J; bases not matched to a gene: 8. The CDR3 totals 15 residues. CDR3 coding DNA: TGTGCCAGCAGTGAACGCCCCGGGGGACAGTATGGCTACACCTTC. Its protein is CASSERPGGQYGYTF.

The J gene is TRBJ2-3, the V gene TRBV12-3 or TRBV12-4; D gene unclear. Trimming removed 6 bases from V and 6 bases from J, with 13 bases in between. This CDR3 is 13 amino acids long. The CDR3 DNA follows: TGTGCCAGCAGCCGCCGACTTAGGGATACGCAGTATTTT. It is translated as CASSRRLRDTQYF.

This sequence joins TRBV9 and TRBJ1-1, with D maybe TRBD1 (5 bases). V lost 0 bases and J 0 bases, leaving 15 bases between the germline ends. CDR1 is SGDLS and CDR2 is YYNGEE in the germline V gene. The CDR3 is made up of 17 amino acids. CDR3 in amino acids: CASSVAGRQPLNTEAFF. The CDR3 bases are TGTGCCAGCAGCGTAGCTGGTAGACAGCCATTGAACACTGAAGCTTTCTTT. Supplemented by reference TRBV9 and TRBJ1-1, the full variable domain reads DSGVTQTPKHLITATGQRVTLRCSPRSGDLSVYWYQQSLDQGLQFLIQYYNGEERAKGNILERFSAQQFPDLHSELNLSSLELGDSALYFCASSVAGRQPLNTEAFFGQGTRLTVV.

This clone was seen only a few times. The rearrangement links TRBV14 to TRBJ1-3; TRBD1 is a possible D gene (6 bases). The CDR3 runs to 17 residues. Germline-derived CDR1 and CDR2 are SGHDN and FVKESK. V was pared by 1 base and J by 0 bases, with 13 bases between. The DNA for the CDR3 is TGTGCCAGCAGCCAAGTTCGGGACACGAGCTCTGGAAACACCATATATTTT. Encoded protein: CASSQVRDTSSGNTIYF.

The J gene is TRBJ2-7, the V gene TRBV24-1; 10 positions agree with TRBD2. V shed 7 bases, J shed 4 bases, and the junction held 12 bases outside the gene matches. This CDR3 has 16 residues. The germline V gene has CDR1 KGHDR and CDR2 SFDVKD. CDR3 loop: CATRLNKREGLYEQYF. The CDR3 DNA reads as TGTGCCACCAGGTTAAACAAGCGGGAGGGCCTATACGAGCAGTACTTC.

This chain joins TRBV6-5 and TRBJ1-1; a possible D gene is TRBD1 (6 bases). The CDR3 extends over 14 amino acids. The V and J ends lost 6 bases and 6 bases respectively, with 17 bases between them. Germline CDR1 and CDR2: MNHEY and SVGAGI. The CDR3 protein is CASSRGAGEAEAFF. CDR3 nucleotides: TGTGCCAGCAGCCGGGGGGCAGGGGAAGCTGAAGCTTTCTTT.

There are a few counts of this clone. This rearrangement joins TRBV2 to TRBJ1-1; D perhaps matches TRBD1 (6 bases). Germline CDR1 reads SNHLY; CDR2 reads FYNNEI. Trimming removed 9 bases at V and 1 base at J, with 12 bases between. This CDR3 comprises 13 residues. CDR3: CASTGTKNTEAFF. Written as DNA, the CDR3 is TGTGCCAGTACCGGGACAAAGAACACTGAAGCTTTCTTT.

The V call is TRBV12-3 or TRBV12-4, the J call TRBJ2-7; D unclear. The length of the CDR3 is 13 residues. V was cut by 3 bases and J by 0 bases, with 6 bases left in between. In DNA form, the CDR3 reads TGTGCCAGCAGTTTTGACAACTCCTACGAGCAGTACTTC. This encodes CASSFDNSYEQYF.

V gene TRBV7-6 combines with J gene TRBJ1-4; 7 bases are a match to TRBD1. CDR1 and CDR2 from the germline V gene are SGHVS and FNYEAQ. Unmatched junction bases numbered 9, after V lost 6 bases and J lost 5 bases. The CDR3 runs to 15 residues. The CDR3 coding sequence is TGTGCCAGCAGTCTGAGGACAGGACAGAATGAAAAACTGTTTTTT. Its translation: CASSLRTGQNEKLFF.

This clone is a singleton in its sample. The V gene is TRBV27, the J gene TRBJ1-1, with D tentatively TRBD1 (6 bases). Germline loops: CDR1 MNHEY, CDR2 SMNVEV (reference sequence). V was cut by 6 bases and J by 1 base, with 9 bases left in between. The CDR3 consists of 13 residues. Here the CDR3 reads CASSWTANTEAFF. The CDR3 DNA sequence: TGTGCCAGCAGCTGGACAGCGAACACTGAAGCTTTCTTT.

V is TRBV20-1 and J is TRBJ2-5; D possibly corresponds to TRBD2 (5 bases). Germline values: CDR1 DFQATT, CDR2 SNEGSKA (reference sequence). Trimming stripped 7 bases from V and 2 bases from J, with 8 bases between. The CDR3 sequence is 11 residues long. The chain's CDR3 is CSGESQETQYF. The CDR3 bases are TGCAGTGGGGAGAGTCAAGAGACCCAGTACTTC.

This clone has only one observation. The rearrangement links TRBV6-6 to TRBJ2-7; D is uncertain. Trimming took 0 bases from V and 3 from J, leaving 9 bases between them. The CDR3 spans 14 residues. CDR1 MNHNY and CDR2 SVGAGI come from the germline V gene (reference sequence). Here the CDR3 DNA reads TGTGCCAGCAGTTACTCAGGTGAGGTCTACGAGCAGTACTTC. Its protein product is CASSYSGEVYEQYF.

The chain recombines TRBV6-5 with TRBJ2-3; 12 nucleotides match TRBD2. Trimming at V came to 5 bases and at J to 5 bases, leaving 5 bases not matched to a gene. Germline assignment: CDR1 MNHEY and CDR2 SVGAGI. This CDR3 is built from 15 residues. CDR3 residues: CASSRLAGVKDTQYF. The DNA for the CDR3 is TGTGCCAGCAGTCGACTAGCGGGAGTGAAAGATACGCAGTATTTT.

The CDR3 loop is CASSQERGQWSDEQYF. CDR3 DNA: TGCGCCAGCAGCCAAGAGCGGGGACAGTGGAGCGACGAGCAGTACTTC. The chain is built from TRBV4-1 and TRBJ2-7; D perhaps matches TRBD1 (7 bases). The V end was cut by 0 bases, the J end by 5 bases, with 17 bases between. The CDR3 totals 16 residues. The germline gives CDR1 MGHRA, CDR2 YSYEKL.

V is TRBV7-3 and J is TRBJ2-5, with D possibly matching TRBD1 (6 bases). Germline V gene lookup returns CDR1 SGHTA and CDR2 FQGTGA. The V and J ends lost 0 bases and 4 bases respectively, with 18 bases between them. CDR3 length: 17 amino acids. DNA for the CDR3: TGTGCCAGCAGCTTAACCCCCCGGACAGCCCAGGGAGAGACCCAGTACTTC. Translating it yields CASSLTPRTAQGETQYF. The full variable domain, rest sourced from reference TRBV7-3 and TRBJ2-5, is GAGVSQTPSNKVTEKGKYVELRCDPISGHTALYWYRQSLGQGPEFLIYFQGTGAADDSGLPNDRFFAVRPEGSVSTLKIQRTERGDSAVYLCASSLTPRTAQGETQYFGPGTRLLVL.

This clone was observed a single time. The chain links TRBV20-1 to TRBJ2-1; TRBD2 aligns across 16 bases. With V trimmed by 3 bases and J by 3 bases, 5 bases remained unmatched. Germline-derived CDR1 and CDR2 are DFQATT and SNEGSKA (reference sequence). The CDR3 sequence is 17 residues long. The CDR3 nucleotides are TGCAGTGCTAGTACCGGGACTAGCGGGGGGGGCTACAATGAGCAGTTCTTC. This sequence encodes CSASTGTSGGGYNEQFF.

J is TRBJ1-4 and V is TRBV28; no definite D call. The CDR3 contains 14 residues. V gave up 2 bases and J gave up 4 bases, with 8 bases separating them. Germline V CDR1 and CDR2: MDHEN, SYDVKM. The CDR3 is CASSLGGYNEKLFF. The CDR3 DNA sequence: TGTGCCAGCAGTTTAGGAGGGTATAATGAAAAACTGTTTTTT.